These 7 T cell receptor beta chains were sequenced from one sample in a study of shared clonotypes between healthy human individuals. Profiled with immunoSEQ multiplex PCR; TCRdb holds only in-frame clones, not every one. The sample yields about 600,000 clones, about 97% seen once. Source material: naive CD4+ T cells sorted from blood. Subset here: CD45RA+ positively selected. All receptors come from a woman in her 30s in good health.

This chain joins TRBV1 and TRBJ2-7; the table's D call TRBD2 went unverified against the DNA. TRBV1 has pseudogene status. This CDR3 has 16 amino acids. The CDR3 nucleotides read TGCACCAGCAGCCACCCTAGCGGGAGTAACGGCTACGAGCAGTACTTC. Protein sequence: CTSSHPSGSNGYEQYF.

This chain joins TRBV18 and TRBJ1-1; 7 bases align to TRBD1. The CDR3 runs 12 residues. After removal of 0 bases from V and 8 bases from J, the junction contained 0 bases not matched to a gene. CDR1 is KGHSH, CDR2 LQKENI, per germline. In DNA, the CDR3 is TGTGCCAGCTCACCACCACAGGGGGAAGCTTTCTTT. This codes for CASSPPQGEAFF.

The rearrangement links TRBV18 to TRBJ2-7; TRBD1 aligns across 8 bases. Germline loops: CDR1 KGHSH, CDR2 LQKENI. V lost 3 bases, J lost 0 bases, and 13 bases stayed unmatched. CDR3 length: 18 residues. Here the CDR3 reads CASSPTALRTGTSYEQYF. DNA of the CDR3: TGTGCCAGCTCACCTACCGCCTTAAGGACAGGGACCTCCTACGAGCAGTACTTC.

The chain joins TRBV29-1 to TRBJ2-7, with TRBD1 matching over 9 bases. Trimming at V came to 6 bases and at J to 2 bases, leaving 5 bases not matched to a gene. CDR1 and CDR2 from the germline V gene are SQVTM and ANQGSEA. CDR3 length: 13 residues. CDR3 region: CSVGRDRAYEQYF. CDR3 coding DNA: TGCAGCGTCGGAAGGGACAGGGCCTACGAGCAGTACTTC.

V usage is TRBV30 and J usage is TRBJ2-1; 10 positions agree with TRBD2. With V trimmed by 4 bases and J by 3 bases, 3 bases remained unmatched. CDR3 length: 14 residues. Looked up from germline, CDR1 is GTSNPN and CDR2 is SVGIG (reference sequence). The CDR3, as DNA: TGTGCCTGGACCGGGACTAGCGTCTACAATGAGCAGTTCTTC. Translated, it gives CAWTGTSVYNEQFF.

The rearrangement links TRBV28 to TRBJ2-1, with 12 bases that match TRBD2. Germline V gives CDR1 MDHEN, CDR2 SYDVKM. This CDR3 contains 19 residues. The J segment lost 4 bases and the V segment lost 3 bases, leaving 13 bases of the junction unmatched. CDR3 DNA: TGTGCCAGCAGTTTGGGACTAGCGGGTTACCCCCCCCTTTACAATGAGCAGTTCTTC. Amino acids: CASSLGLAGYPPLYNEQFF. The variable domain in full, completed from reference TRBV28 and TRBJ2-1, reads DVKVTQSSRYLVKRTGEKVFLECVQDMDHENMFWYRQDPGLGLRLIYFSYDVKMKEKGDIPEGYSVSREKKERFSLILESASTNQTSMYLCASSLGLAGYPPLYNEQFFGPGTRLTVL.

This chain links TRBV6-5 with TRBJ1-1; no firm D call. The CDR3 is made up of 13 amino acids. Germline V gives CDR1 MNHEY, CDR2 SVGAGI. The V gene lost 6 bases and the J gene lost 3 bases, with 11 bases spanning the gap. CDR3 sequence (DNA): TGTGCCAGCAGCCGAGACACATACACTGAAGCTTTCTTT. This codes for CASSRDTYTEAFF.